This TCR beta chain was identified during a study of cytomegalovirus exposure and HLA in healthy donors. Study-level background: About 84% of approximately 400 genotyped donors fell in the Caucasian-associated ancestry cluster.

The PCR employed 60 Vbeta primers together with 13 Jbeta primers. Generated by immunoSEQ multiplex PCR, the TCRdb table keeps only in-frame clones and is missing some. The table shows roughly 130,000 clones, with 75% to 85% occurring only once. Notes on the study in general: TRBV6-2, TRBV6-3 and some other V segments were excluded as indistinguishable.

As to this clone: Its target is not known.

The germline gives CDR1 SGDLS, CDR2 YYNGEE. The trim removed 3 bases at V and 8 bases at J, leaving 7 bases unmatched. CDR3 length equals 13 residues. This chain uses TRBV9 with TRBJ1-2; 7 bases fit TRBD1. The sequence derives from a woman younger than 35 in good health and CMV-seropositive. The sample was PBMCs. CDR3 sequence reads: CASSAQGTDGYTF. CDR3 nucleotide sequence: TGTGCCAGCAGCGCCCAGGGGACAGACGGCTACACCTTC. The full variable domain, completed using reference TRBV9 and TRBJ1-2, is DSGVTQTPKHLITATGQRVTLRCSPRSGDLSVYWYQQSLDQGLQFLIQYYNGEERAKGNILERFSAQQFPDLHSELNLSSLELGDSALYFCASSAQGTDGYTFGSGTRLTVV.